Shown below are 10 T cell receptor beta chains from a single sample sequenced in a study of OX40 agonist ivuxolimab in advanced cancers. Produced via immunoSEQ multiplex PCR; TCRdb's table is partial and in-frame only. The data show about 76,000 clones, with around four fifths seen just once and about 1.8% held by the top ten. The sequenced sample was CD4+ or CD8+ T cells sorted from blood, obtained in a trial of the OX40 agonist ivuxolimab. Receptors originate from an adult with an advanced solid tumor such as melanoma, head and neck, liver or kidney cancer.

The V and J genes are TRBV5-4 and TRBJ1-1, with D perhaps matching TRBD1 (5 bases). V lost 5 bases, J lost 1 base, and 12 bases lay in between. This CDR3 has 14 amino acids. Per the germline V gene, CDR1 is SGHNT and CDR2 is YYREEE (reference sequence). CDR3 DNA: TGTGCCAGCAGAACTCAGGGATCGAACACTGAAGCTTTCTTT. Translating gives CASRTQGSNTEAFF.

This chain joins TRBV5-4 and TRBJ2-2, with a weak D call TRBD1 (6 bases). The germline V and J ends were trimmed by 2 bases and 0 bases, with 11 bases remaining between them. This CDR3 contains 16 residues. Looked up from germline, CDR1 is SGHNT and CDR2 is YYREEE (reference sequence). The CDR3 sequence: CASSFLGTSNTGELFF. For the CDR3, the DNA is TGTGCCAGCAGCTTCTTAGGGACATCGAACACCGGGGAGCTGTTTTTT.

CDR3 nucleotide sequence: TGTGCCAGCAGGGTCACTAGCGGGGCCCAAGAGACCCAGTACTTC. Translation: CASRVTSGAQETQYF. This rearrangement joins TRBV6-1 to TRBJ2-5; 10 bases are shared with TRBD2. The CDR3 length is 15 residues. The germline gives CDR1 MNHNS, CDR2 SASEGT. Trimming removed 6 bases from V and 1 base from J; junction bases left unmatched: 5.

This sequence joins TRBV19 and TRBJ1-4; no definite D call. CDR3 length: 16 amino acids. CDR1 LNHDA and CDR2 SQIVND come from the germline V gene (reference sequence). V was trimmed by 1 base and J by 4 bases, leaving 13 bases between them. The CDR3 loop reads CASSIGRMVFNEKLFF. CDR3 DNA sequence: TGTGCCAGTAGTATAGGAAGGATGGTTTTTAATGAAAAACTGTTTTTT.

The chain carries TRBV11-3 and TRBJ2-3; 7 nucleotides align to TRBD1. The CDR3 consists of 15 residues. Losses at the gene ends were 1 base for V and 3 bases for J; bases not matched to a gene: 4. Germline V CDR1 and CDR2: SGHNT, YENEEA. CDR3 DNA: TGTGCCAGCAGCTTAGGGACAGGCCTTACAGATACGCAGTATTTT. Translated: CASSLGTGLTDTQYF. The entire variable domain, with the rest obtained from reference TRBV11-3 and TRBJ2-3, is as follows: EAGVVQSPRYKIIEKKQPVAFWCNPISGHNTLYWYLQNLGQGPELLIRYENEEAVDDSQLPKDRFSAERLKGVDSTLKIQPAELGDSAVYLCASSLGTGLTDTQYFGPGTRLTVL.

V usage is TRBV6-6 and J usage is TRBJ2-3; 10 bases line up with TRBD2. CDR3 size: 15 residues. J lost 5 bases, V lost 7 bases, and 9 bases had no gene match. Looked up from germline, CDR1 is MNHNY and CDR2 is SVGAGI (reference sequence). The CDR3 reads CASTSSGGAGDTQYF. The CDR3 DNA is TGTGCCAGCACTTCGAGCGGGGGGGCTGGAGATACGCAGTATTTT.

This clone was recorded a few times. The V call is TRBV7-9, the J call TRBJ2-6, with D hard to call. Trimming removed 5 bases at V and 2 bases at J, with 10 bases between. Germline V CDR1 and CDR2: SEHNR, FQNEAQ (reference sequence). This CDR3 is built from 15 residues. In DNA form, the CDR3 reads TGTGCCAGCAGCCCCCGAAGGGCTGGGGCCAACGTCCTGACTTTC. Its protein product is CASSPRRAGANVLTF.

The rearrangement joins TRBV5-1 to TRBJ2-6; 14 nucleotides agree with TRBD2. From germline, CDR1 is SGHRS and CDR2 YFSETQ. There are 18 residues in the CDR3. V gave up 0 bases and J gave up 1 base; unmatched junction bases: 0. CDR3 DNA sequence: TGCGCCAGCAGCTTGGGACTAGCGGGAGGGTCTGGGGCCAACGTCCTGACTTTC. Translating it yields CASSLGLAGGSGANVLTF.

This chain connects TRBV5-1 to TRBJ1-1; D uncertain. CDR1 and CDR2 (germline): SGHRS, YFSETQ. CDR3 length: 14 residues. V was clipped by 0 bases and J by 4 bases, with 10 bases between them. CDR3 DNA: TGCGCCAGCAGCTTGGGCGGAGAAGGCACTGAAGCTTTCTTT. Encoded protein: CASSLGGEGTEAFF.

The V call is TRBV5-4, the J call TRBJ2-2; 9 bases fit TRBD2. The CDR3 covers 16 residues. Germline V gene lookup returns CDR1 SGHNT and CDR2 YYREEE (reference sequence). Germline trimming cut 4 bases from V and 0 bases from J; bases unmatched to any gene: 4. The CDR3: CASSDAGGSNTGELFF. In DNA, the CDR3 is TGTGCCAGCAGCGACGCGGGGGGGTCGAACACCGGGGAGCTGTTTTTT.